This TCR beta chain is from a study of blood T cell repertoires in COVID-19. The germline V gene has CDR1 SGHTA and CDR2 FQGTGA. With V trimmed by 4 bases and J by 6 bases, 6 bases remained unmatched. The CDR3 length is 16 residues. In the authors' methods: Cell counts per sample came from amplifying reference gene primers. Sequencing used immunoSEQ multiplex PCR; TCRdb keeps in-frame clones, though not all of them. V, J and clone size are those of that table, while D and trimming were read from the DNA. The data hold more than 300,000 clones, with 92% observed a single time. This clonotype was sampled from a young woman who had recovered from COVID-19. Sequenced: PBMCs or T cells enriched from blood (not recorded which). The chain couples TRBV7-3 to TRBJ2-1, with TRBD2 identical over 13 bases. The CDR3 region has the DNA TGTGCCAGCAGCTCCAGACTAGCGGGGGGAACCAATGAGCAGTTCTTC. Translation: CASSSRLAGGTNEQFF.